Sequencing of this T cell receptor (beta chain) was carried out in a study of blood T cell repertoires in COVID-19 (dated by TCRdb to the early 2020s). A note on the overall study: Samples covering the acute and convalescent phases of COVID-19 were provided by collaborators in the United States, Italy and Spain. The prospective study material was composed of cDNA or gDNA derived from T cells, B-cell-depleted T cells, or PBMCs. Deeply sampled blood TCRbeta repertoires from subjects exposed to, actively infected with, or recovered from COVID-19 were included in the dataset. The repertoires were released in a freely available public database meant as a resource for research on the immune response to SARS-CoV-2. The samples were drawn from two sources: the first 160 participants of the ongoing ImmuneRACE study, and 1,200 or so subjects contributed by 6 global collaborators. A de-identified subject ID, COVID-19 status, age in years and sex were almost always included in the sample metadata. Where available, HLA class I and class II types were obtained from metadata supplied by the sample provider rather than from assay-based typing. On the study overall, not on this receptor specifically: The quantity of clinical and demographic metadata differed by source and by participant and was supplied without curation.

Another Seattle source contributed samples from volunteer blood donors who had recovered from COVID-19. The collaborating institutions used their own protocols to collect whole blood in K2EDTA tubes. For TCRbeta analysis, collaborators shipped samples in one of three forms: frozen whole blood, isolated PBMCs, or DNA extracted from either of those sample types. The immunoSEQ Assay, a bias-controlled multiplex PCR, was used to amplify TCRbeta CDR3 regions from genomic DNA. The study's own analysis went as follows. Nucleated cell counts per sample were estimated from amplification of reference gene primers within the assay. To quantify the absolute abundance of each unique TCRbeta CDR3 rearrangement, sequence reads were collapsed and filtered. For each sample, productive Simpson clonality was calculated as the square root of Simpson's diversity index over productive rearrangements. TCRdb stores this immuneACCESS table with in-frame sequences only. Part of the clones is absent; in the studies checked, under half of the shortfall reflects unresolved V genes, and no reason is known for the rest. V, J and clone size are taken as reported in that table, and D and trimming were inferred from the DNA itself. In all, the sample holds a few hundred thousand clones, and roughly 90% of those were seen once. Under 6.5% of the sample lies in the top ten.

The CDR3 runs 18 amino acids, cysteine and phenylalanine included. This entry keeps only the CDR3 DNA: 54 bases, framed from base 1. Taken from the germline V gene, the CDR1 and CDR2 loops are SGHVS and FNYEAQ. The germline V end is reduced by 1 base and the J end by 0 bases; junction bases left unmatched: 11. Concerning this clone itself: No antigen is known for it. Qualities for individual bases were not recorded, and no much larger clone is one base off.

This TCR was sampled from a man between 18 and 35 years old who had recovered from COVID-19. The receptor chain draws on TRBV7-6 and TRBJ1-2; TRBD1 fits 7 bases in the junction. The sample comprised peripheral blood. The CDR3 here reads CASSLDVAGGRSNYGYTF. The sequenced DNA: TGTGCCAGCAGCTTAGATGTGGCAGGGGGAAGGTCTAACTATGGCTACACCTTC. Beyond the CDR3, the reference TRBV7-6 and TRBJ1-2 genes provide the residues; the full variable domain reads: GAGVSQSPRYKVTKRGQDVALRCDPISGHVSLYWYRQALGQGPEFLTYFNYEAQQDKSGLPNDRFSAERPEGSISTLTIQRTEQRDSAMYRCASSLDVAGGRSNYGYTFGSGTRLTVV.